Listed here is a single TCR beta chain. Between the trimmed V and J ends, which lost 0 bases and 0 bases, there was a span of 10 bases. Per germline, CDR1 SGHDT and CDR2 YYEEEE. This CDR3 spans 16 amino acids. The repertoire was sequenced with immunoSEQ multiplex PCR; TCRdb's copy has only in-frame clones and lacks some. The data hold roughly 70,000 clones, with 85% to 95% observed a single time. The sample is drawn from a study of T cell changes during pregnancy in multiple sclerosis. The chain is built from TRBV5-6 and TRBJ2-1; the D gene is possibly TRBD1 (6 bases). Sequenced material: peripheral blood, taken before pregnancy. The source is a female donor with multiple sclerosis, enrolled in a pregnancy study. The CDR3 reads CASSLVTGSSYNEQFF. CDR3 DNA sequence: TGTGCCAGCAGCTTGGTCACAGGGAGCTCCTACAATGAGCAGTTCTTC.